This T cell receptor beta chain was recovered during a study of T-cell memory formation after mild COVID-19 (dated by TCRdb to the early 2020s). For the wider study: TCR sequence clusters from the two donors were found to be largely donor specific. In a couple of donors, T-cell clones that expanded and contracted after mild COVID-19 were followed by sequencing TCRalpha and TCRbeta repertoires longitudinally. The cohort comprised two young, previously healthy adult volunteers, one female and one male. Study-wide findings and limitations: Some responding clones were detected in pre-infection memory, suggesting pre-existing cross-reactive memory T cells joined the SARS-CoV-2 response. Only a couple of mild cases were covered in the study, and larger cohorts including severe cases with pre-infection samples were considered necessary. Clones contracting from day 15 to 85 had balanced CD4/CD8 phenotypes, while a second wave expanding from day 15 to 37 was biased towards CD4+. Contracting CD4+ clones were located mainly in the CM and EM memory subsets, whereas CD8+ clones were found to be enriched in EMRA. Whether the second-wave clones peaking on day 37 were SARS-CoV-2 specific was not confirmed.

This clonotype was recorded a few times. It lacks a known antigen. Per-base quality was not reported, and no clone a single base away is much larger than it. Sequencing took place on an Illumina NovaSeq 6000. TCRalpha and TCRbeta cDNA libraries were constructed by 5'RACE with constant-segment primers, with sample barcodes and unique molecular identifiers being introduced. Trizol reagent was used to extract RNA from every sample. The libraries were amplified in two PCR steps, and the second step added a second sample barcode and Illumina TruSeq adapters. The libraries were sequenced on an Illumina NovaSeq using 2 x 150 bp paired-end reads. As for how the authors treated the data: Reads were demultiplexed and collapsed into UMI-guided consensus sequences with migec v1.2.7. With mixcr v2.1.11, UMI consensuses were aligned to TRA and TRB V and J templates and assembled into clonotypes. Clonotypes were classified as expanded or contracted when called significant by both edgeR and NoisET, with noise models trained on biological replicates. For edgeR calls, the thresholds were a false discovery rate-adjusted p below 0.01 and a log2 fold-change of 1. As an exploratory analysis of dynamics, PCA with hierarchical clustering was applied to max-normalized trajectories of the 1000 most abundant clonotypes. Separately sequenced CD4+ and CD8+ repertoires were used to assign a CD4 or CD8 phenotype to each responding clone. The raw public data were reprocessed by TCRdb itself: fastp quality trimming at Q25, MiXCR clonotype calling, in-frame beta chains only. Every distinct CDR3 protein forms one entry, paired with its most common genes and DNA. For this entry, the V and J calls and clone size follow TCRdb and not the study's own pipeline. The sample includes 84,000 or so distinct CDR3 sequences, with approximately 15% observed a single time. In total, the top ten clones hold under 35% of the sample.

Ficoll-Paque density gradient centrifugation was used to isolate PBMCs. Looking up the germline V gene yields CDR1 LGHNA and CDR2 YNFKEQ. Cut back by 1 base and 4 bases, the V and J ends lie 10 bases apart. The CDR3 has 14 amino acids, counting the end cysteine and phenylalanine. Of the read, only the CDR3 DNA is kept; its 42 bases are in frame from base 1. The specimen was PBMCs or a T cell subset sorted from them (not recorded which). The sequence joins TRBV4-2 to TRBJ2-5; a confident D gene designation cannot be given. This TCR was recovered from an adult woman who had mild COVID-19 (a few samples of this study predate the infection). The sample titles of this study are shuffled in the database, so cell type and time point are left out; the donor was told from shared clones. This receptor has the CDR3 CASSQVVVRETQYF. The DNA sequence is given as TGTGCCAGCAGCCAAGTGGTAGTGAGAGAGACCCAGTACTTC.